Sequencing of this TCR beta chain was carried out in a study of CD8+ T cells in alopecia areata. Study-wide context: Patients took tofacitinib for 6 to 18 months, followed by 6 drug-free months. The study, taken as a whole, reports: Clonality in lesional scalp, especially alopecia totalis/universalis, exceeded that of normal scalp.

Lesional scalp tissue (obtained by punch biopsy) and peripheral blood were collected from alopecia areata patients. RNA, once extracted, was reverse transcribed into cDNA for use as the sequencing template. Assay used: immunoSEQ multiplex PCR; TCRdb lists only in-frame clones, some missing. The data contain about 130,000 clones, 50% to 60% of them singletons. Regarding this clone: No antigen is known for it.

The germline V gene has CDR1 MGHDK and CDR2 SYGVNS. This CDR3 comprises 15 residues. V was trimmed by 3 bases and J by 1 base, leaving 11 bases between them. V gene TRBV25-1 combines with J gene TRBJ2-3, with D tentatively TRBD1 (5 bases). The receptor comes from a human donor with alopecia areata. Material: CD4+ T cells sorted from blood, obtained at week 0. CDR3 protein: CASSDQGRGTDTQYF. CDR3 nucleotide sequence: TGTGCCAGCAGTGACCAGGGTCGGGGCACAGATACGCAGTATTTT.